This T cell receptor beta chain was sequenced in a study of blood T cell repertoires in COVID-19. About the research overall: There were acute and convalescent COVID-19 samples, and they came from the United States, Italy and Spain. PBMCs, B-cell-depleted T cells, or T cells provided the cDNA or gDNA that made up the material.

CDR3 size: 14 residues. V shed 2 bases and J shed 6 bases, with 14 bases lying between them. Germline assignment: CDR1 SGHVS and CDR2 FQNEAQ. Authors' data handling: Reference gene primer amplification in the assay estimated nucleated cell counts. The repertoire was sequenced with immunoSEQ multiplex PCR; TCRdb's copy has only in-frame clones and lacks some. V, J and clone size are taken as reported in that table, and D and trimming were inferred from the DNA itself. Altogether about 200,000 clones are present, about 78% being singletons, with the ten largest covering roughly 6.7%. This rearrangement joins TRBV7-8 to TRBJ2-7; no clear D. This TCR was recovered from a woman in her 70s with acute or convalescent COVID-19. The sample comprised peripheral blood. For the CDR3, the DNA is TGTGCCAGCAGCTTAATCGCGGCTTTGAGCGAGCAGTACGTC. Translating it yields CASSLIAALSEQYV.